A single sample gave rise to the 3 T cell receptor beta chains below, sequenced in a study of early T cells in non-severe SARS-CoV-2 infection. TCRdb fed the 5' RACE reads into MiXCR, producing one record per CDR3 protein. Among roughly 54,000 distinct CDR3 sequences, 5.6% were seen once, and the ten largest hold 6.8%. Sample: whole blood. Receptors originate from an adult who was a healthcare worker with PCR-confirmed SARS-CoV-2 infection or an uninfected control (not recorded which).

This clonotype was counted between two and nine times. This chain uses TRBV5-4 with TRBJ1-1; D uncertain. This CDR3 contains 15 residues. V was cut by 4 bases and J by 3 bases, with 16 bases left in between. CDR1 and CDR2 from the germline V gene are SGHNT and YYREEE (reference sequence). CDR3 in DNA: TGTGCCAGCAGCCGCGGTTCCGGCTGGTACACTGAAGCTTTCTTT. This encodes CASSRGSGWYTEAFF.

Ten or more counts support this clonotype. The chain recombines TRBV6-5 with TRBJ2-7; either TRBD1 or TRBD2 may fit D (6 bases each). Germline assignment: CDR1 MNHEY and CDR2 SVGAGI. The V end was cut by 4 bases, the J end by 2 bases, with 15 bases between. The CDR3 contains 15 residues. CDR3 residues: CASSFASEGAYEQYF. For the CDR3, the DNA is TGTGCCAGCAGTTTTGCCTCGGAGGGGGCCTACGAGCAGTACTTC.

This clonotype was observed at least ten times. The chain joins TRBV29-1 to TRBJ1-2; a weak D match, TRBD1 (6 bases). CDR1 is SQVTM and CDR2 is ANQGSEA in the germline V gene. V was cut by 1 base and J by 5 bases, with 8 bases left in between. The CDR3 spans 12 residues. CDR3 sequence: CSVEGRGYGYTF. The CDR3 nucleotides read TGCAGCGTTGAAGGCAGGGGATATGGCTACACCTTC. Drawing the rest from reference TRBV29-1 and TRBJ1-2, the complete variable domain is SAVISQKPSRDICQRGTSLTIQCQVDSQVTMMFWYRQQPGQSLTLIATANQGSEATYESGFVIDKFPISRPNLTFSTLTVSNMSPEDSSIYLCSVEGRGYGYTFGSGTRLTVV.